Given below is one T cell receptor beta chain in context. Its antigen is as yet unknown. From the 5' RACE reads, TCRdb called clonotypes with MiXCR, one entry per CDR3 protein. The sample yields roughly 300,000 distinct CDR3 sequences, less than 9.5% seen once. The data belong to a study of CD8 T cells in ankylosing spondylitis. With 5 bases clipped from V and 7 bases from J, the junction kept 6 bases outside the gene matches. The CDR3 consists of 14 residues. Germline CDR1 reads SGHTA; CDR2 reads FQGNSA. General study results and limits: Reported data indicate significant enrichment of disease-linked clones within matched ankylosing spondylitis synovial fluid. The authors found the disease-linked clones to be CD8+ and relatively rare in peripheral blood. Under 10 highly homologous variants formed a TCR beta motif that appeared characteristic of ankylosing spondylitis blood.

The source of this sequence is a male donor with ankylosing spondylitis. The chain couples TRBV7-2 to TRBJ2-7; TRBD2 matches 12 bases. The source material was blood, either unsorted or a sorted T cell fraction (not recorded which). The CDR3 protein is CASSLPGTSGEQYF. The CDR3 DNA reads TGTGCCAGCAGCCTACCCGGGACTAGCGGGGAGCAGTACTTC.